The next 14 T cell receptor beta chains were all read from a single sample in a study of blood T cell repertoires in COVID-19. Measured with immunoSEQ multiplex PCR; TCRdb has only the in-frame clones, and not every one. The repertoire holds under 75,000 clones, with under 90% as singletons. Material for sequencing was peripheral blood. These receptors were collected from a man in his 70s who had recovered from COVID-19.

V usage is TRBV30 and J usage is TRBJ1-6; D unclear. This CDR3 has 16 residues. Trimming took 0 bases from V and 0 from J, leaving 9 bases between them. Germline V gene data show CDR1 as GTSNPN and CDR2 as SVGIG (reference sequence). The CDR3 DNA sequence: TGTGCCTGGAGTGTAATACGGGACTCCTATAATTCACCCCTCCACTTT. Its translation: CAWSVIRDSYNSPLHF.

CDR3 DNA: TGTGCCACCGGAGGGGTTAGGGACCAGTACTTC. It yields the protein CATGGVRDQYF. The chain combines TRBV24-1 with TRBJ2-5, with a weak D call TRBD2 (6 bases). Germline CDR1 and CDR2: KGHDR and SFDVKD. V was pared by 9 bases and J by 10 bases, with 14 bases between. The CDR3 runs 11 residues.

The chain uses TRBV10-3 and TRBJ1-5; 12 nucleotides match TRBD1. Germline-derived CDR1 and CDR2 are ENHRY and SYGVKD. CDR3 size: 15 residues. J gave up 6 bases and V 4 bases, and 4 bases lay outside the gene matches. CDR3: CAISARDRGLQPQHF. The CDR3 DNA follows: TGTGCCATCAGTGCCCGGGACAGGGGGCTTCAGCCCCAGCATTTT.

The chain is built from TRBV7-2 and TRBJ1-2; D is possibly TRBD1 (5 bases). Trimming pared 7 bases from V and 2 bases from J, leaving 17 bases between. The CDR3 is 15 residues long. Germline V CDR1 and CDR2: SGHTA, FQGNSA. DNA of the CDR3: TGTGCCAGCACCCCCGCCGGGGGGTTAAACTATGGCTACACCTTC. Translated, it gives CASTPAGGLNYGYTF.

CDR3 sequence: CASSSRRPTESEKLFF. In nucleotides, the CDR3 is TGTGCCAGCAGTTCACGGAGACCGACGGAGAGTGAAAAACTGTTTTTT. The V call is TRBV27, the J call TRBJ1-4; unclear D gene. Between the trimmed V and J ends, which lost 4 bases and 7 bases, there was a span of 19 bases. Germline V gene sequence: CDR1 MNHEY, CDR2 SMNVEV (reference sequence). This CDR3 comprises 16 residues. Looking up the rest from reference TRBV27 and TRBJ1-4 gives the full variable domain: EAQVTQNPRYLITVTGKKLTVTCSQNMNHEYMSWYRQDPGLGLRQIYYSMNVEVTDKGDVPEGYKVSRKEKRNFPLILESPSPNQTSLYFCASSSRRPTESEKLFFGSGTQLSVL.

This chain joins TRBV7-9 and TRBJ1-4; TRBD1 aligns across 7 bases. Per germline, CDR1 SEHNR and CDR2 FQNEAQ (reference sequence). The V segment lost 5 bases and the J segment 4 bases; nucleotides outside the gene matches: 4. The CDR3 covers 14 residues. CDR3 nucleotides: TGTGCCAGCAGCCAAAGACAGGGTAATGAAAAACTGTTTTTT. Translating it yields CASSQRQGNEKLFF.

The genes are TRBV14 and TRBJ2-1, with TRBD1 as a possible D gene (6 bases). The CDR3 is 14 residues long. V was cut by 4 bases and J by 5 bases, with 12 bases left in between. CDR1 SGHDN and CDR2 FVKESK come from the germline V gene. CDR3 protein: CASSRGLAHNEQFF. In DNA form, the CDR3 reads TGTGCCAGCAGCCGGGGGCTAGCCCACAATGAGCAGTTCTTC.

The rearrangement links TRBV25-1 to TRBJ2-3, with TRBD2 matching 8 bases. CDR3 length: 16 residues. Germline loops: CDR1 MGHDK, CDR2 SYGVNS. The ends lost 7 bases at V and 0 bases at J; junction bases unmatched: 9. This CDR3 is CASTQSGGPSTDTQYF. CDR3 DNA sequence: TGTGCCAGCACCCAATCGGGGGGGCCTAGCACAGATACGCAGTATTTT.

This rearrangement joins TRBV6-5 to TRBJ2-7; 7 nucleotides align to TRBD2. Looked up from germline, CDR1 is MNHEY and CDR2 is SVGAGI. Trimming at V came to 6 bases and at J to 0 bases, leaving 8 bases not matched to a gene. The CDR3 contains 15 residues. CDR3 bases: TGTGCCAGCAGCCAAGGGAGGGCTAGCTCCTACGAGCAGTACTTC. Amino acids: CASSQGRASSYEQYF.

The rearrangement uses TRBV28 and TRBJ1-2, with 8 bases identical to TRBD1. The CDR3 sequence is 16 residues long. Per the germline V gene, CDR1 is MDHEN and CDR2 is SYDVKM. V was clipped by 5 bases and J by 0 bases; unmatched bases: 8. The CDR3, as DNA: TGTGCCAGCAGTCCCCCGGGACAGGAGACTAACTATGGCTACACCTTC. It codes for CASSPPGQETNYGYTF.

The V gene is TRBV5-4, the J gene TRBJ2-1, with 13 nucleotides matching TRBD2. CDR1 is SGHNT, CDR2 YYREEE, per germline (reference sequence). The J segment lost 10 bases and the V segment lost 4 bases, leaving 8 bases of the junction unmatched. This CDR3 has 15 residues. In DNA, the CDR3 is TGTGCCAGCAGCCCCGGGACTAGCGGGGCTTGGGAGCAGTTCTTC. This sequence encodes CASSPGTSGAWEQFF.

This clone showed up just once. This chain's CDR3 is CAFRDSQETQYF. DNA for the CDR3: TGTGCCTTCAGGGACTCACAAGAGACCCAGTACTTC. The rearrangement uses TRBV2 and TRBJ2-5; maybe TRBD2 (6 bases). Germline V lookup: CDR1 SNHLY, CDR2 FYNNEI. With 11 bases removed from V and 2 bases from J, the gap between germline ends came to 12 bases. The CDR3 runs 12 residues.

In nucleotides, the CDR3 is TGTGCCAGCCAGGCCGCTGGCGGGGGGAACACCGGGGAGCTGTTTTTT. It specifies CASQAAGGGNTGELFF. This chain links TRBV19 with TRBJ2-2; 7 nucleotides agree with TRBD2. J gave up 1 base and V 9 bases, and 11 bases lay outside the gene matches. This CDR3 is 16 amino acids long. The germline V gene has CDR1 LNHDA and CDR2 SQIVND (reference sequence).

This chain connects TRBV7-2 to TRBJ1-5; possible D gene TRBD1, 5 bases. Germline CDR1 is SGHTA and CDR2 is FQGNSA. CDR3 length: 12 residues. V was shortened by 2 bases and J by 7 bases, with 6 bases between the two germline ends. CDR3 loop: CASSLQGQPQHF. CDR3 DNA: TGTGCCAGCAGCTTACAGGGACAGCCCCAGCATTTT.